The rows below give T cell receptor beta chains drawn from one sample of a study of blood T cell repertoires in COVID-19. Sequencing used immunoSEQ multiplex PCR; TCRdb keeps in-frame clones, though not all of them. The table records more than 85,000 clones, about 90% of them present only once. The sample consisted of peripheral blood. These receptor sequences come from a human donor with COVID-19, enrolled during active disease. The donor label of this sample is uncertain. Both conserved end residues are part of each CDR3. D genes are given only for firm matches. The size entry is marked missing in some rows and otherwise reads once, few, many or a size class.

D gene	V gene	clone size	J gene	CDR3 DNA	CDR3 protein
TRBD1	TRBV5-4	-	TRBJ2-1	TGTGCCAGCAGCTCCGACAGGGACGGGCAGTTCTTC	CASSSDRDGQFF
-	TRBV2	-	TRBJ1-1	TGTGCCAGCAGTGACTTATCTATGAACACTGAAGCTTTCTTT	CASSDLSMNTEAFF
-	TRBV18	-	TRBJ1-2	TGTGCCAGCTCACCCGAACAGTCTTATGGCTACACCTTC	CASSPEQSYGYTF
-	TRBV6-1	-	TRBJ1-5	TGTGCCAGCAGTGAAGGAGGCAGGGGAAGGAATCAGCCCCAGCATTTT	CASSEGGRGRNQPQHF
-	TRBV12-3/TRBV12-4	once	TRBJ1-1	TGTGCCAGCAGCATTTACGGGGGCACTGAAGCTTTCTTT	CASSIYGGTEAFF
-	TRBV6-1	-	TRBJ1-3	TGTGCCAGCAGTGAGGTGCGGGACACCATATATTTT	CASSEVRDTIYF
TRBD1	TRBV6-5	-	TRBJ1-1	TGTGCCAGCAGTTGGACAGGGGTGGACACTGAAGCTTTCTTT	CASSWTGVDTEAFF
TRBD1	TRBV6-1	-	TRBJ2-3	TGTGCCAGCAGGGAAACCGGGTTGGACAGGGTTAATACGCAGTATTTT	CASRETGLDRVNTQYF
-	TRBV7-2	-	TRBJ1-6	TGTGCCAGCAGGGGCGGGGGGTGGAATTCACCCCTCCACTTT	CASRGGGWNSPLHF
TRBD1	TRBV6-1	-	TRBJ1-1	TGTGCCAGCAGTGAACAGGGACAGGGTAACACTGAAGCTTTCTTT	CASSEQGQGNTEAFF
-	TRBV2	-	TRBJ1-1	TGTGCCAGCAGTGAGCGGCGGCTAATGAACACTGAAGCTTTCTTT	CASSERRLMNTEAFF
-	TRBV2	-	TRBJ1-1	TGTGCCAGCATCCCTAGGGGGGCGGGGGAAGAAGCTTTCTTT	CASIPRGAGEEAFF
TRBD2	TRBV11-2	-	TRBJ2-3	TGTGCCAGCAGGAGAGGCCCTAGCGGGCTGGATACGCAGTATTTT	CASRRGPSGLDTQYF
-	TRBV5-3	-	TRBJ1-2	TGTGCCAGACCTAAGACAGTTAACTATGGCTACACCTTC	CARPKTVNYGYTF
TRBD1	TRBV3-1/TRBV3-2	once	TRBJ1-2	TGTGCCAGCAGCCAAGTAACAGGGGAGTATGGCTACACCTTC	CASSQVTGEYGYTF
TRBD2	TRBV3-1/TRBV3-2	-	TRBJ2-7	TGTGCCAGCAGCCAACAGACTAGCGAGTCGTACGAGCAGTACTTC	CASSQQTSESYEQYF
TRBD1	TRBV29-1	few	TRBJ2-3	TGCAGCGTTGACCCCCTACAGGGGAGCACAGATACGCAGTATTTT	CSVDPLQGSTDTQYF
-	TRBV2	few	TRBJ1-5	TGTGCCAGCAGCCTGACAGTAGGTATAAGCAATCAGCCCCAGCATTTT	CASSLTVGISNQPQHF
-	TRBV5-4	-	TRBJ2-7	TGTGCCAGCAGCTTTTTTCCAGGGGAAGAGCAGTACTTC	CASSFFPGEEQYF
-	TRBV3-1/TRBV3-2	-	TRBJ1-3	TGTGCCAGCAGCCAAGATCCTGGAGTCTCTGGAAACACCATATATTTT	CASSQDPGVSGNTIYF
TRBD1	TRBV7-3	once	TRBJ1-1	TGTGCCAGCAGTCCACGACAGGGTACCACTGAAGCTTTCTTT	CASSPRQGTTEAFF
TRBD2	TRBV30	-	TRBJ2-5	TGTGCCTGGAGTAGCGGGGGGGACCAAGAGACCCAGTACTTC	CAWSSGGDQETQYF
-	TRBV7-8	-	TRBJ1-2	TGTGCCAGCAGCTTAGTTAACAACGACTATGGCTACACCTTC	CASSLVNNDYGYTF
TRBD1	TRBV29-1	-	TRBJ2-7	TGCAGCGTTAACCGACAGGGGATAGACGAGCAGTACTTC	CSVNRQGIDEQYF
-	TRBV3-1/TRBV3-2	-	TRBJ1-2	TGTGCCAGCAGCCACGGGGTAGAGGGCTACACCTTC	CASSHGVEGYTF
TRBD2	TRBV5-1	-	TRBJ2-5	TGCGCCAGCAGCTTGTTAGAAGCGGGGGGGCCTTACTTC	CASSLLEAGGPYF
-	TRBV6-5	-	TRBJ1-4	TGTGCCAGCAGTACTACGGGAACAACTAATGAAAAACTGTTTTTT	CASSTTGTTNEKLFF
-	TRBV5-1	-	TRBJ1-2	TGCGCCAGCAGCCCACCTACAGCAGGGGCTATCGGGTATGGCTACACCTTC	CASSPPTAGAIGYGYTF
-	TRBV10-3	-	TRBJ2-7	TGTGCCATTGGGGGGGCGTGGGAGCAGTACTTC	CAIGGAWEQYF
TRBD2	TRBV7-6	-	TRBJ2-7	TGTGCCAGCAGCCTTCGGACTAGCGGTACCTACGAGCAGTACTTC	CASSLRTSGTYEQYF
TRBD1	TRBV6-1	-	TRBJ2-7	TGTGCCAGCAGTGAAATGGACAGGGCCCTAAACGCCGGGCAGTACTTC	CASSEMDRALNAGQYF
TRBD2	TRBV13	-	TRBJ2-3	TGTGCCAGCAGCTTCCGGACTAGCGGGGCAACAGATACGCAGTATTTT	CASSFRTSGATDTQYF
-	TRBV28	few	TRBJ1-2	TGTGCCAGCAGTTTTGGGGGACTTGGCTACACCTTC	CASSFGGLGYTF
-	TRBV4-1	-	TRBJ1-2	TGCGCCAGCAGCCAAGACGGGGGCGGGGGTTACACCTTC	CASSQDGGGGYTF
-	TRBV6-7	-	TRBJ1-2	TGTGCCAGCAGTTACCGTGGTGACAATCCTAACTATGGCTACACCTTC	CASSYRGDNPNYGYTF
TRBD1	TRBV19	-	TRBJ2-3	TGTGCCAGTAGTATTCTCAGGGGGCGCGGAGATACGCAGTATTTT	CASSILRGRGDTQYF
-	TRBV19	-	TRBJ2-7	TGTGCCAGTAGTATGCTGTCCGGGGGGCCCTCCTACGAGCAGTACTTC	CASSMLSGGPSYEQYF
-	TRBV28	-	TRBJ1-5	TGTGCCAGCAGTTTATTTAGTCGGGGGAGGAATCAGCCCCAGCATTTT	CASSLFSRGRNQPQHF
TRBD1	TRBV5-1	-	TRBJ1-2	TGCGCCAGCAGCTTGGCAGGTCAGGGGGAGAACGGCTACACCTTC	CASSLAGQGENGYTF
-	TRBV3-1/TRBV3-2	-	TRBJ2-7	TGTGCCAGCAGCCAAGAAGATGGCGGAGCCTCTTCTCAGTACTTC	CASSQEDGGASSQYF
-	TRBV11-2	-	TRBJ2-1	TGTGCCAGCAGCTTAACCGGGAATGGGCAGTTCTTC	CASSLTGNGQFF
-	TRBV5-4	-	TRBJ2-7	TGTGCCAGCAACAACAGGGATGGCGAGCAGTACTTC	CASNNRDGEQYF